The entry below gives a single TCR beta chain sequence along with its context. Data came from immunoSEQ multiplex PCR; TCRdb stores just in-frame clones and leaves some out. The sample yields around 730,000 clones, 80% to 90% seen once. V lost 7 bases and J lost 3, with 12 bases in between. The CDR3 is 13 residues long. Looked up from germline, CDR1 is LGHNT and CDR2 is FRNRAP. This entry is derived from a study of shared T cell receptors in the human thymus. The same sample was also used in a study of human thymus T cells. That work adds: Healthy Finnish infants undergoing corrective surgery for congenital heart defects were the donors.

This receptor was identified in a girl under two years old with a congenital heart defect. The chain is built from TRBV12-5 and TRBJ1-1, with a tentative D call TRBD1 (6 bases). The sequencing input was thymocytes. The CDR3 nucleotides read TGTGCTAGTGCCCAGGGGTTGGACACTGAAGCTTTCTTT. This sequence encodes CASAQGLDTEAFF.